This entry lists 10 T cell receptor beta chains sequenced from one sample in a study of blood T cell repertoires in COVID-19. Some clones are missing from TCRdb's copy, which holds only in-frame ones; the method was immunoSEQ multiplex PCR. The data show 300,000 to 450,000 clones, 88% seen once. The sample was PBMCs or T cells enriched from blood (not recorded which). Source of these receptors: a woman aged 25 to 45 who had been exposed to COVID-19.

V is TRBV2 and J is TRBJ2-1; 9 nucleotides align to TRBD2. In germline, CDR1 is SNHLY, CDR2 FYNNEI. The CDR3 extends over 13 amino acids. V dropped 6 bases and J dropped 7; count of bases not matched to a gene: 4. The CDR3 nucleotides read TGTGCCAGCAGGACTAGCGGAAAGAATGAGCAGTTCTTC. Its protein product is CASRTSGKNEQFF.

The chain couples TRBV28 to TRBJ2-7; 13 nucleotides line up with TRBD2. With 8 bases clipped from V and 4 bases from J, the junction kept 20 bases outside the gene matches. Germline values: CDR1 MDHEN, CDR2 SYDVKM. This CDR3 is 19 amino acids long. The CDR3 nucleotides read TGTGCCAGCTCTAGACCTGGACTAGCGGGAGCGGTGGGTATGTACGAGCAGTACTTC. Protein sequence: CASSRPGLAGAVGMYEQYF.

CDR3 amino acids: CASYPGVATGELFF. The CDR3 region has the DNA TGTGCCAGCTACCCAGGGGTGGCCACCGGGGAGCTGTTTTTT. The chain couples TRBV28 to TRBJ2-2, with D possibly matching TRBD1 (6 bases). The CDR3 runs to 14 residues. The germline CDR1 and CDR2 sequences are MDHEN and SYDVKM. Trimming took 8 bases from V and 4 from J, leaving 14 bases between them.

This sequence joins TRBV19 and TRBJ2-7; the match to TRBD1 covers 7 bases. The CDR3 covers 14 residues. V was clipped by 4 bases and J by 2 bases; unmatched bases: 5. CDR1 and CDR2 from the germline V gene are LNHDA and SQIVND (reference sequence). The DNA of the CDR3 is TGTGCCAGTAGTACCTATGACAGGGCCTACGAGCAGTACTTC. This translates into CASSTYDRAYEQYF. Combining the CDR3 with reference TRBV19 and TRBJ2-7 gives the whole variable domain DGGITQSPKYLFRKEGQNVTLSCEQNLNHDAMYWYRQDPGQGLRLIYYSQIVNDFQKGDIAEGYSVSREKKESFPLTVTSAQKNPTAFYLCASSTYDRAYEQYFGPGTRLTVT.

The chain is built from TRBV15 and TRBJ2-3; 7 nucleotides match TRBD1. The CDR3 contains 15 residues. Germline V gives CDR1 LNHNV, CDR2 YYDKDF (reference sequence). The J segment lost 2 bases and the V segment lost 2 bases, leaving 4 bases of the junction unmatched. The CDR3 DNA is TGTGCCACCAGCAGAAGACAGGGCATCACAGATACGCAGTATTTT. It encodes CATSRRQGITDTQYF.

V is TRBV7-6 and J is TRBJ2-5; TRBD2 might be the D (6 bases). The CDR3 is 16 amino acids. V was cut by 1 base and J by 2 bases, with 14 bases left in between. CDR1 is SGHVS, CDR2 FNYEAQ, per germline. The chain's CDR3 is CASSLGAGRSQETQYF. The CDR3 region has the DNA TGTGCCAGCAGCTTAGGCGCAGGGAGGTCTCAAGAGACCCAGTACTTC.

This clone was recorded once. The chain is built from TRBV9 and TRBJ1-4; D not resolved. Germline CDR1 SGDLS, CDR2 YYNGEE. Trimming removed 2 bases from V and 6 bases from J, with 14 bases in between. CDR3 length equals 15 residues. The DNA of the CDR3 is TGTGCCAGCAGCGTGGCGGGCCGGAGTGATGAAAAACTGTTTTTT. Its protein product is CASSVAGRSDEKLFF.

This clone was seen a single time. The chain carries TRBV6-4 and TRBJ2-1; 9 bases are shared with TRBD2. In germline, CDR1 is MRHNA, CDR2 SNTAGT. With V trimmed by 5 bases and J by 2 bases, 4 bases remained unmatched. This CDR3 is 15 amino acids long. The CDR3 here is CASSPGTSTYNEQFF. Here the CDR3 DNA reads TGTGCCAGCAGTCCCGGGACTAGCACCTACAATGAGCAGTTCTTC.

The chain carries TRBV6-1 and TRBJ2-7; possible D gene TRBD2, 7 bases. The CDR3 spans 14 residues. V shed 5 bases and J shed 4 bases, with 15 bases lying between them. Germline V gene data show CDR1 as MNHNS and CDR2 as SASEGT. CDR3 loop: CASSPGGTLYEQYF. DNA of the CDR3: TGTGCCAGCAGTCCCGGGGGGACACTATACGAGCAGTACTTC.

The rearrangement joins TRBV5-1 to TRBJ1-4; D uncertain. The germline gives CDR1 SGHRS, CDR2 YFSETQ. Trimming left V 8 bases short and J 0 bases short, with 14 bases between. The CDR3 runs to 15 residues. The CDR3 DNA is TGCGCCAGTAATCCGACACCCGCAACTAATGAAAAACTGTTTTTT. This codes for CASNPTPATNEKLFF.